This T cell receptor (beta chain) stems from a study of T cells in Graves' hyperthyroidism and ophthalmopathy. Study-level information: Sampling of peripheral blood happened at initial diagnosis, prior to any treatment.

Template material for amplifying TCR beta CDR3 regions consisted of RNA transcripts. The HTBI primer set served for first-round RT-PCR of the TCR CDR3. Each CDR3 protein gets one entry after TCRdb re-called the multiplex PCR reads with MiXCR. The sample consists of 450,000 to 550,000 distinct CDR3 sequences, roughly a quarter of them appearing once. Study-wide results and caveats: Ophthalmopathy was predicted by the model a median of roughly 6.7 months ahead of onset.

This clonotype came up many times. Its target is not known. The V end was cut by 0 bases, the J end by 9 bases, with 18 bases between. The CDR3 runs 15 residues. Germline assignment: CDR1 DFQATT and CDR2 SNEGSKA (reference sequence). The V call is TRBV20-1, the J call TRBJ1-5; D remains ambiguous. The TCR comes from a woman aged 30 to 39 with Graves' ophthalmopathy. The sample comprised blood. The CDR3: CSARDSDQASRPQHF. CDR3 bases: TGCAGTGCTAGAGATTCGGACCAGGCATCGCGGCCCCAGCATTTT.